The 26 T cell receptor beta chains below come from one sample, sequenced in a study of blood T cell repertoires in COVID-19 (dated by TCRdb to 2020 to 2022). The method behind the library was the immunoSEQ multiplex PCR assay. TCRdb's version of the immuneACCESS table is confined to in-frame rearrangements and falls short of the full clone set. An unresolved V gene accounts for under half of the shortfall where checked; the remainder is of unknown origin. The sample table contains 150,000 to 200,000 clones; only one count was recorded for over 70% of them. Around 2.8% of the sample comes from the top ten. The source material was peripheral blood. These receptors were collected from a man between 70 and 80 years old with acute or convalescent COVID-19.

This clone was observed a handful of times. V is TRBV5-1 and J is TRBJ1-1, with D possibly matching TRBD1 (5 bases). Germline CDR1 is SGHRS and CDR2 is YFSETQ. V was shortened by 0 bases and J by 0 bases, with 9 bases between the two germline ends. This CDR3 comprises 15 residues. CDR3 loop: CASSLVAGLNTEAFF. The CDR3 DNA follows: TGCGCCAGCAGCTTGGTGGCAGGGTTGAACACTGAAGCTTTCTTT.

As DNA, the CDR3 is TGTGCCAGCAGTGATCCCGGGACAGGGCAGCCGGGGACCCAGTACTTC. Its translation is CASSDPGTGQPGTQYF. This rearrangement joins TRBV6-1 to TRBJ2-5; 9 positions agree with TRBD1. The CDR3 consists of 16 residues. CDR1 MNHNS and CDR2 SASEGT come from the germline V gene. V dropped 3 bases and J dropped 7; count of bases not matched to a gene: 12.

The rearrangement links TRBV5-4 to TRBJ1-2; D uncertain. CDR3 length: 13 residues. Per germline, CDR1 SGHNT and CDR2 YYREEE (reference sequence). The V end was cut by 4 bases, the J end by 5 bases, with 12 bases between. The CDR3 reads CASSLDDGYGYTF. The CDR3 DNA reads as TGTGCCAGCAGCCTTGACGACGGGTATGGCTACACCTTC.

The V call is TRBV6-5, the J call TRBJ1-2; 9 nucleotides match TRBD1. CDR1 is MNHEY and CDR2 is SVGAGI in the germline V gene. J lost 0 bases, V lost 8 bases, and 7 bases had no gene match. This CDR3 region has 15 residues. CDR3 nucleotide sequence: TGTGCCAGCGAGACAGGGGGAAAGGCTAACTATGGCTACACCTTC. It encodes CASETGGKANYGYTF.

This clone was observed once. The junction shows a germline mismatch at one end, possibly a read error. The chain recombines TRBV6-5 with TRBJ2-7; a possible D gene is TRBD2 (5 bases). The CDR3 is 11 residues long. From germline, CDR1 is MNHEY and CDR2 SVGAGI. The CDR3 sequence: CASRDSNEQYF. The CDR3 DNA reads TGTGCCAGCAGGGACTCCAACGAGCAGTACTTC.

This clone came up many times. The J gene is TRBJ1-2, the V gene TRBV6-5; 8 bases are a match to TRBD1. Unmatched junction bases numbered 8, after V lost 7 bases and J lost 4 bases. This CDR3 comprises 14 residues. The germline V gene encodes CDR1 MNHEY and CDR2 SVGAGI. CDR3 DNA: TGTGCCAGCACGGTTGGACAGGGTTCCTATGGCTACACCTTC. Translating it yields CASTVGQGSYGYTF.

The genes are TRBV3-1 (or the pseudogene TRBV3-2) and TRBJ1-1; D gene ambiguous. Trimming took 4 bases from V and 8 from J, leaving 14 bases between them. The CDR3 consists of 13 residues. Germline V gene data show CDR1 as LGHDT and CDR2 as YNNKEL (reference sequence). The DNA of the CDR3 is TGTGCCAGCAGCCCCAGACTTTCCCTGGAAGCTTTCTTT. Translated, it gives CASSPRLSLEAFF.

The rearrangement joins TRBV28 to TRBJ2-1; TRBD1 agrees at 8 bases. CDR3 length equals 13 residues. The germline V gene has CDR1 MDHEN and CDR2 SYDVKM. J gave up 7 bases and V 6 bases, and 5 bases lay outside the gene matches. The chain's CDR3 is CASSNNRGNEQFF. For the CDR3, the DNA is TGTGCCAGCAGCAATAACAGGGGGAATGAGCAGTTCTTC. The full variable domain, its missing parts supplied by reference TRBV28 and TRBJ2-1, is DVKVTQSSRYLVKRTGEKVFLECVQDMDHENMFWYRQDPGLGLRLIYFSYDVKMKEKGDIPEGYSVSREKKERFSLILESASTNQTSMYLCASSNNRGNEQFFGPGTRLTVL.

V gene TRBV2 combines with J gene TRBJ1-1, with 9 bases identical to TRBD1. This CDR3 is 16 amino acids long. Losses at the gene ends were 0 bases for V and 2 bases for J; bases not matched to a gene: 4. Looked up from germline, CDR1 is SNHLY and CDR2 is FYNNEI. The CDR3 reads CASSEAGTGINTEAFF. DNA of the CDR3: TGTGCCAGCAGTGAAGCCGGGACAGGGATAAACACTGAAGCTTTCTTT. Using reference TRBV2 and TRBJ1-1 for the parts outside the CDR3, the full variable domain is EPEVTQTPSHQVTQMGQEVILRCVPISNHLYFYWYRQILGQKVEFLVSFYNNEISEKSEIFDDQFSVERPDGSNFTLKIRSTKLEDSAMYFCASSEAGTGINTEAFFGQGTRLTVV.

J is TRBJ2-1 and V is TRBV3-1 (or the pseudogene TRBV3-2), with 10 bases fitting TRBD1. Germline V CDR1 and CDR2: LGHDT, YNNKEL (reference sequence). V gave up 4 bases and J gave up 6 bases; unmatched junction bases: 6. The CDR3 runs to 15 residues. The CDR3 loop is CASSRRDRGGNEQFF. CDR3 sequence (DNA): TGTGCCAGCAGCCGCCGGGACAGGGGTGGCAATGAGCAGTTCTTC.

This chain links TRBV12-3 or TRBV12-4 with TRBJ1-1; D call uncertain. Trimming left V 2 bases short and J 6 bases short, with 7 bases between. The CDR3 is 12 amino acids. CDR3 region: CASSLSQAEAFF. As DNA, the CDR3 is TGTGCCAGCAGTTTAAGCCAGGCTGAAGCTTTCTTT.

This chain connects TRBV28 to TRBJ1-1, with TRBD1 matching over 9 bases. This CDR3 has 15 residues. V lost 4 bases to trimming and J lost 4 bases; unmatched junction nucleotides: 7. Germline V CDR1 and CDR2: MDHEN, SYDVKM. The CDR3 region is CASSSTGGPSTEAFF. CDR3 DNA sequence: TGTGCCAGCAGTTCTACAGGGGGCCCCAGCACTGAAGCTTTCTTT.

This clone was counted at least ten times. The chain couples TRBV27 to TRBJ2-2, with D unclear. Deletions cut 2 bases from V and 0 bases from J, with 13 bases between. CDR3 length equals 17 residues. Germline CDR1 and CDR2: MNHEY and SMNVEV (reference sequence). CDR3: CASSLLWLVANTGELFF. CDR3 coding DNA: TGTGCCAGCAGTTTACTTTGGCTGGTCGCGAACACCGGGGAGCTGTTTTTT.

The V and J genes are TRBV19 and TRBJ1-2; D might be TRBD1 (6 bases). The CDR3 runs to 17 residues. CDR1 and CDR2 (germline): LNHDA, SQIVND (reference sequence). V lost 5 bases to trimming and J lost 8 bases, with 27 bases between them. The CDR3 nucleotides are TGTGCCAGTAGTCCCTGGCAGGGGTCGAGAGGTGCTGAGGGCTACACCTTC. Translation gives CASSPWQGSRGAEGYTF.

This clone has a handful of counts. V is TRBV25-1 and J is TRBJ2-5; D may be TRBD1 (6 bases). Per the germline V gene, CDR1 is MGHDK and CDR2 is SYGVNS. Trimming pared 6 bases from V and 0 bases from J, leaving 11 bases between. The CDR3 is 14 residues long. DNA for the CDR3: TGTGCCAGCAGCAGAAACAGGGACCAAGAGACCCAGTACTTC. It encodes CASSRNRDQETQYF.

This clone was seen only once. The J gene is TRBJ1-3, the V gene TRBV6-5; D is possibly TRBD1 (5 bases). This CDR3 spans 15 amino acids. Looked up from germline, CDR1 is MNHEY and CDR2 is SVGAGI. V was trimmed by 6 bases and J by 1 base, leaving 13 bases between them. Here the CDR3 DNA reads TGTGCCAGCAGCAAGGACAAGCGATCTGGAAACACCATATATTTT. The encoded protein is CASSKDKRSGNTIYF.

This clone appeared many times. The CDR3, as DNA: TGTGCCAGCTCACCAAAACTAGCGGGGGGAGGCGGCAATGAGCAGTTCTTC. Its protein is CASSPKLAGGGGNEQFF. The J gene is TRBJ2-1, the V gene TRBV18; 12 nucleotides agree with TRBD2. The CDR3 spans 17 residues. V dropped 2 bases and J dropped 6; count of bases not matched to a gene: 8. The germline gives CDR1 KGHSH, CDR2 LQKENI.

In this sample, this clone turned up a few times. This chain joins TRBV19 and TRBJ2-1; the D is unclear. The germline V gene has CDR1 LNHDA and CDR2 SQIVND (reference sequence). V lost 7 bases to trimming and J lost 0 bases, with 13 bases between them. The CDR3 length is 15 residues. CDR3 coding DNA: TGTGCCAGTACTGAAGACTGGAGCTCCTACAATGAGCAGTTCTTC. Residues: CASTEDWSSYNEQFF.

Only a few counts were recorded for this clone. In nucleotides, the CDR3 is TGTGCCAGCAGCTCAGGGGTTACAGAGACCCAGTACTTC. Amino acid sequence: CASSSGVTETQYF. The chain recombines TRBV7-8 with TRBJ2-5; D perhaps matches TRBD1 (6 bases). Per the germline V gene, CDR1 is SGHVS and CDR2 is FQNEAQ. This CDR3 comprises 13 residues. Trimming removed 4 bases from V and 4 bases from J, with 10 bases in between. The full variable domain, its missing parts supplied by reference TRBV7-8 and TRBJ2-5, is GAGVSQSPRYKVAKRGQDVALRCDPISGHVSLFWYQQALGQGPEFLTYFQNEAQLDKSGLPSDRFFAERPEGSVSTLKIQRTQQEDSAVYLCASSSGVTETQYFGPGTRLLVL.

CDR3: CASSLDRGSTEAFF. The CDR3 coding sequence is TGTGCCAGCAGCTTGGATCGGGGGAGTACTGAAGCTTTCTTT. The chain is built from TRBV5-6 and TRBJ1-1, with a weak D call TRBD1 (5 bases). CDR3 size: 14 residues. Germline V CDR1 and CDR2: SGHDT, YYEEEE. The V and J ends lost 0 bases and 5 bases respectively, with 11 bases between them.

The chain carries TRBV5-4 and TRBJ1-6; D uncertain. The CDR3 extends over 12 amino acids. Germline CDR1 and CDR2: SGHNT and YYREEE (reference sequence). V was clipped by 3 bases and J by 5 bases, with 3 bases between them. Here the CDR3 reads CASSSNNSPLHF. Here the CDR3 DNA reads TGTGCCAGCAGCTCTAATAATTCACCCCTCCACTTT. The complete variable domain, with remaining parts taken from reference TRBV5-4 and TRBJ1-6, reads ETGVTQSPTHLIKTRGQQVTLRCSSQSGHNTVSWYQQALGQGPQFIFQYYREEENGRGNFPPRFSGLQFPNYSSELNVNALELDDSALYLCASSSNNSPLHFGNGTRLTVT.

This chain connects TRBV11-2 to TRBJ1-1; no definite D call. V was trimmed by 0 bases and J by 4 bases, leaving 18 bases between them. Per the germline V gene, CDR1 is SGHAT and CDR2 is FQNNGV. The CDR3 spans 17 residues. The CDR3 region is CASSLERPVSISTEAFF. For the CDR3, the DNA is TGTGCCAGCAGCTTAGAGCGCCCGGTTTCGATTAGCACTGAAGCTTTCTTT.

This clone was picked up many times. This chain links TRBV2 with TRBJ2-7, with 8 positions matching TRBD2. Germline V gene lookup returns CDR1 SNHLY and CDR2 FYNNEI. The CDR3 totals 15 residues. V gave up 6 bases and J gave up 4 bases; unmatched junction bases: 11. The CDR3 DNA sequence: TGTGCCAGCAGAAAAGGAAGCGGGAGTTCTTACGAGCAGTACTTC. Amino acids: CASRKGSGSSYEQYF.

This clone appeared once. V gene TRBV5-1 combines with J gene TRBJ2-7; D is unclear. This CDR3 is 13 amino acids long. Germline CDR1 SGHRS, CDR2 YFSETQ. V lost 0 bases and J lost 7, with 11 bases in between. The CDR3: CASSLAERTEQYF. For the CDR3, the DNA is TGCGCCAGCAGCTTGGCAGAGCGTACGGAGCAGTACTTC.

This clone has only a few counts. The chain carries TRBV15 and TRBJ2-7; 7 bases map to TRBD1. Germline V gene lookup returns CDR1 LNHNV and CDR2 YYDKDF (reference sequence). CDR3 length: 15 residues. Trimming cost V 2 bases and J 1 base; bases outside gene matches: 5. The CDR3 here is CATSRQSGQSYEQYF. The CDR3 DNA reads TGTGCCACCAGCAGACAATCGGGACAGTCCTACGAGCAGTACTTC.

The chain recombines TRBV7-2 with TRBJ2-2; TRBD2 aligns across 8 bases. The CDR3 extends over 14 amino acids. V trimming: 4 bases; J trimming: 4 bases; junction bases outside the gene matches: 2. In germline, CDR1 is SGHTA, CDR2 FQGNSA. CDR3 loop: CASSSGTSTGELFF. In nucleotides, the CDR3 is TGTGCCAGCAGCTCCGGGACTAGCACCGGGGAGCTGTTTTTT.